This T cell receptor beta chain derives from a study of T-cell reconstitution after alpha-beta-depleted transplantation in children. Whole-study results and caveats: By one year post-transplant, T-cell counts and diversity largely arose from T cells that were newly produced. At around two months after transplant, the alpha-beta T cells were reportedly derived from several hundred expanded clones that came from non-depleted graft cells. Where some patients showed high TCRbeta diversity at day 60, it came from recipient T cells and thymic progenitors that had survived.

Remarks on this clonotype: No antigen is known for it.

TCRbeta library construction was performed incorporating unique molecular identifiers. TCRdb re-derived calls from the PCR reads in MiXCR, one entry per CDR3 protein. The sample gives about 290,000 distinct CDR3 sequences, 9.5% to 13% of which show up once; roughly 7% is in the top ten. V dropped 4 bases and J dropped 5 bases, with 5 bases sitting between them. The CDR3 totals 11 residues. Germline V CDR1 and CDR2: MDHEN, SYDVKM. The source of this sequence is a boy younger than two with acute myeloid leukemia, due to receive a stem cell transplant. The sample in question was PBMCs, obtained before TCRalphabeta/CD19-depleted stem cell transplant. This chain connects TRBV28 to TRBJ1-1; no definite D call. The DNA for the CDR3 is TGTGCCAGCAGTTACCCAACTGAAGCTTTCTTT. Translating it yields CASSYPTEAFF.